Listed here are 14 T cell receptor beta chains from one sample, sequenced in a study of memory CD4+ T cells and cytomegalovirus serostatus. The sort gate was single viable CD3+CD4+CD8-CD45RO+ cells for memory CD4+ T cells. Using immunoSEQ multiplex PCR, the repertoire was profiled, and TCRdb retains in-frame clones only, with some absent. The sample contains about 59,000 clones, roughly 80% of which appear only once. Input material: memory CD4+ T cells from blood. The receptors were sampled from an adult in good health and CMV-seronegative. Some clones in this sample may be carry-over from other donors' samples.

CDR3 protein: CASSLYSGTQETQYF. CDR3 nucleotides: TGTGCCAGCAGCTTGTACTCGGGGACACAAGAGACCCAGTACTTC. This chain connects TRBV5-6 to TRBJ2-5; a possible D gene is TRBD1 (6 bases). Germline CDR1 reads SGHDT; CDR2 reads YYEEEE. The CDR3 loop spans 15 amino acids. The V and J ends lost 1 base and 2 bases respectively, with 12 bases between them.

The chain employs TRBV10-2 and TRBJ1-2; D may be TRBD1 (6 bases). CDR1 is WSHSY, CDR2 SAAADI, per germline. V was cut by 6 bases and J by 1 base, with 21 bases left in between. This CDR3 is 17 amino acids long. The CDR3 region has the DNA TGCGCCAGCAGCGGGGGGCCGGGGGGCGCGTTTAACTATGGCTACACCTTC. Its translation: CASSGGPGGAFNYGYTF.

The J gene is TRBJ2-7, the V gene TRBV5-4; 10 nucleotides agree with TRBD2. After removal of 5 bases from V and 3 bases from J, the junction contained 8 bases not matched to a gene. The CDR3 has 15 amino acids. The germline V gene encodes CDR1 SGHNT and CDR2 YYREEE (reference sequence). The CDR3 loop reads CASSYSSGSHYEQYF. In DNA, the CDR3 is TGTGCCAGCAGTTACTCTAGCGGGAGCCACTACGAGCAGTACTTC.

V gene TRBV10-3 combines with J gene TRBJ1-3; no reliable D call. CDR3 size: 15 residues. Germline values: CDR1 ENHRY, CDR2 SYGVKD. V was trimmed by 4 bases and J by 0 bases, leaving 10 bases between them. The CDR3 here is CAISGRRDSGNTIYF. The CDR3 DNA reads TGTGCCATCAGTGGCAGAAGGGACTCTGGAAACACCATATATTTT.

The gene calls are TRBV29-1 and TRBJ2-1, with TRBD1 matching over 7 bases. CDR1 SQVTM and CDR2 ANQGSEA come from the germline V gene. The CDR3 extends over 13 amino acids. Trimming removed 7 bases from V and 6 bases from J; junction bases left unmatched: 9. This CDR3 reads CSAVTGTGNEQFF. For the CDR3, the DNA is TGCAGCGCCGTGACAGGGACGGGCAATGAGCAGTTCTTC.

The chain recombines TRBV5-4 with TRBJ2-7; 12 bases match TRBD2. CDR1 is SGHNT and CDR2 is YYREEE in the germline V gene (reference sequence). V lost 4 bases to trimming and J lost 6 bases; unmatched junction nucleotides: 11. The CDR3 extends over 16 amino acids. DNA for the CDR3: TGTGCCAGCAGCCTTCCTAGCGGGAGGGCCTTCGTCGAGCAGTACTTC. Amino acid sequence: CASSLPSGRAFVEQYF.

Only one count was recorded for this clone. The rearrangement joins TRBV7-2 to TRBJ1-2; perhaps TRBD1 as D (6 bases). Between the trimmed V and J ends, which lost 7 bases and 7 bases, there was a span of 13 bases. This CDR3 has 12 amino acids. Germline CDR1 SGHTA, CDR2 FQGNSA. The CDR3 nucleotides read TGTGCCAGCAACATACAGGGCTCTGGCTACACCTTC. This codes for CASNIQGSGYTF.

The gene calls are TRBV6-8 and TRBJ1-3; D not resolved. V was cut by 8 bases and J by 0 bases, with 11 bases left in between. Germline V CDR1 and CDR2: MNHGY, SAAAGT. CDR3 length equals 14 residues. The CDR3 loop is CASGGPSSGNTIYF. The CDR3 region has the DNA TGTGCCAGCGGTGGACCAAGCTCTGGAAACACCATATATTTT.

This clone was observed a few times. The chain is built from TRBV5-8 and TRBJ2-1; no clear D. V gave up 0 bases and J gave up 5 bases, with 6 bases separating them. Germline CDR1 and CDR2: SGHTS and YDEGEE. This CDR3 is built from 13 residues. This CDR3 is CASSLALNNEQFF. As DNA, the CDR3 is TGTGCCAGCAGCTTGGCACTTAACAATGAGCAGTTCTTC. The complete variable domain, with remaining parts taken from reference TRBV5-8 and TRBJ2-1, reads EAGVTQSPTHLIKTRGQQATLRCSPISGHTSVYWYQQALGLGLQFLLWYDEGEERNRGNFPPRFSGRQFPNYSSELNVNALELEDSALYLCASSLALNNEQFFGPGTRLTVL.

The V gene is TRBV2, the J gene TRBJ1-6; weak D call: TRBD1 (6 bases). Germline CDR1 reads SNHLY; CDR2 reads FYNNEI. V lost 4 bases and J 8 bases, leaving 21 bases between the germline ends. This CDR3 spans 17 amino acids. The CDR3: CASSGSQGPLSHSPLHF. The CDR3 nucleotides read TGTGCCAGCAGTGGGTCTCAGGGGCCGCTTTCTCATTCACCCCTCCACTTT.

The chain is built from TRBV10-3 and TRBJ2-7; no reliable D call. The CDR3 runs to 15 residues. From germline, CDR1 is ENHRY and CDR2 SYGVKD. V gave up 2 bases and J gave up 9 bases, with 20 bases separating them. The CDR3 coding sequence is TGTGCCATCAGTGAGCTAAATTGGGCGCGAAATGGGCAGTACTTC. Translating gives CAISELNWARNGQYF.

This clone was counted between two and nine times. The V call is TRBV27, the J call TRBJ1-2, with 8 bases lining up with TRBD1. V lost 3 bases and J lost 3; bases outside the gene matches: 6. Germline values: CDR1 MNHEY, CDR2 SMNVEV (reference sequence). The length of the CDR3 is 15 residues. The CDR3 DNA reads TGTGCCAGCAGTTTCGGGGGGACAGGTCACTATGGCTACACCTTC. Translated, it gives CASSFGGTGHYGYTF.

This clone was observed once. The V call is TRBV28, the J call TRBJ1-4; 7 nucleotides agree with TRBD1. The germline V gene encodes CDR1 MDHEN and CDR2 SYDVKM. J was trimmed by 5 bases and V by 5 bases; bases with no gene match: 8. This CDR3 has 15 amino acids. CDR3: CASSGGDRRNEKLFF. The CDR3 DNA is TGTGCCAGCAGTGGGGGGGACAGACGCAATGAAAAACTGTTTTTT.

The V call is TRBV7-2, the J call TRBJ2-5; no reliable D call. Trimming pared 2 bases from V and 0 bases from J, leaving 4 bases between. Germline V lookup: CDR1 SGHTA, CDR2 FQGNSA. The CDR3 is 13 residues long. The CDR3 loop is CASSLRYQETQYF. The CDR3, as DNA: TGTGCCAGCAGCTTACGCTACCAAGAGACCCAGTACTTC.